Below, 22 T cell receptor beta chains from the same sample are listed, as sequenced in a study of long-term antiretroviral therapy in people with HIV. At the survey level, the v3.0 immunoSEQ assay was run. Generated by immunoSEQ multiplex PCR, the TCRdb table keeps only in-frame clones and is missing some. The sample holds some 11,000 clones; around 77% are singletons and the top ten take 11%. The sequences come from unsorted PBMCs, collected 0.8 years before starting antiretroviral therapy. Receptors originate from a middle-aged woman with HIV.

By share, this clone counts as medium-sized (0.01 to 0.1%). CDR3 loop: CATSRDEAGRKGLHTEAFF. The CDR3 bases are TGTGCCACCAGCAGAGATGAGGCAGGGAGAAAAGGGTTGCACACTGAAGCTTTCTTT. This sequence joins TRBV15 and TRBJ1-1, with D possibly TRBD1 on 5 matching bases. CDR3 size: 19 residues. Trimming cost V 0 bases and J 3 bases, with 23 bases left between them. From germline, CDR1 is LNHNV and CDR2 YYDKDF (reference sequence).

The chain is built from TRBV7-9 and TRBJ2-3, with D possibly TRBD2 on 5 matching bases. The CDR3 loop spans 14 amino acids. Trimming took 5 bases from V and 0 from J, leaving 9 bases between them. Germline CDR1 reads SEHNR; CDR2 reads FQNEAQ (reference sequence). CDR3 region: CASSLWTSTDTQYF. CDR3 coding DNA: TGTGCCAGCAGCCTTTGGACTAGCACAGATACGCAGTATTTT.

The rearrangement joins TRBV13 to TRBJ2-3, with 10 bases fitting TRBD2. The J segment lost 5 bases and the V segment lost 6 bases, leaving 11 bases of the junction unmatched. Germline-derived CDR1 and CDR2 are PRHDT and FYEKMQ (reference sequence). There are 16 residues in the CDR3. The CDR3 DNA follows: TGTGCCAGCAGGCTGGGGGCTAGCGGGAGTCAAGATACGCAGTATTTT. It encodes CASRLGASGSQDTQYF.

J is TRBJ1-2 and V is TRBV7-6, with TRBD1 matching over 7 bases. Trimming took 6 bases from V and 1 from J; bases not matched to a gene: 14. CDR3 length: 17 amino acids. The germline CDR1 and CDR2 sequences are SGHVS and FNYEAQ. CDR3 DNA sequence: TGTGCCAGCAGTTATCCCAACAGGGGCGAAGGTAACTATGGCTACACCTTC. This codes for CASSYPNRGEGNYGYTF.

This chain links TRBV13 with TRBJ2-3; 8 bases agree with TRBD2. V was clipped by 3 bases and J by 5 bases; unmatched bases: 13. The length of the CDR3 is 17 residues. Germline-derived CDR1 and CDR2 are PRHDT and FYEKMQ (reference sequence). DNA for the CDR3: TGTGCCAGCAGCTTCAGCCGTTTGACTAGCGAGATAGATACGCAGTATTTT. Translation: CASSFSRLTSEIDTQYF.

This clone occurred once. The V and J genes are TRBV6-5 and TRBJ2-7, with unresolved D. The CDR3 has 11 residues. With 4 bases removed from V and 4 bases from J, the gap between germline ends came to 5 bases. Germline V CDR1 and CDR2: MNHEY, SVGAGI. CDR3 sequence reads: CASSLKYEQYF. Here the CDR3 DNA reads TGTGCCAGCAGTTTGAAATACGAGCAGTACTTC.

This chain uses TRBV19 with TRBJ2-6; a possible D gene is TRBD1 (6 bases). In germline, CDR1 is LNHDA, CDR2 SQIVND (reference sequence). V was trimmed by 6 bases and J by 2 bases, leaving 26 bases between them. The CDR3 has 20 residues. The CDR3 sequence is CASSSPWSGARYAGANVLTF. The CDR3 DNA sequence: TGTGCCAGTAGCTCACCGTGGTCAGGGGCTCGCTACGCTGGGGCCAACGTCCTGACTTTC.

This clone was found a few times. This CDR3 reads CASSYSSVHNEQFF. The CDR3 region has the DNA TGTGCCAGCAGTTACTCGAGCGTGCACAATGAGCAGTTCTTC. The V and J genes are TRBV6-5 and TRBJ2-1; no clear D. V lost 0 bases and J 5 bases, leaving 8 bases between the germline ends. The germline CDR1 and CDR2 sequences are MNHEY and SVGAGI. The CDR3 is made up of 14 amino acids.

The chain uses TRBV6-1 and TRBJ1-2; D uncertain. The V gene's germline CDR1 is MNHNS and CDR2 SASEGT. V was shortened by 2 bases and J by 7 bases, with 11 bases between the two germline ends. This CDR3 comprises 13 residues. This chain's CDR3 is CASSEYGEAGYTF. The CDR3 coding sequence is TGTGCCAGCAGTGAATACGGGGAAGCTGGCTACACCTTC.

The V and J genes are TRBV19 and TRBJ1-1; 8 positions match TRBD1. The germline CDR1 and CDR2 sequences are LNHDA and SQIVND (reference sequence). This CDR3 spans 14 amino acids. After removal of 4 bases from V and 1 base from J, the junction contained 2 bases not matched to a gene. The CDR3 DNA sequence: TGTGCCAGTAGTAAAGGACAGGGGAACACTGAAGCTTTCTTT. Protein sequence: CASSKGQGNTEAFF.

There are a few counts of this clone. This chain uses TRBV4-1 with TRBJ2-3, with unresolved D. CDR1 is MGHRA and CDR2 is YSYEKL in the germline V gene. Trimming took 4 bases from V and 3 from J, leaving 14 bases between them. This CDR3 region has 15 residues. CDR3 bases: TGCGCCAGCAGCCGTTATTTATCTGGGACAGATACGCAGTATTTT. Protein product: CASSRYLSGTDTQYF.

V gene TRBV27 combines with J gene TRBJ2-6, with D uncertain. Germline V gives CDR1 MNHEY, CDR2 SMNVEV (reference sequence). The CDR3 extends over 17 amino acids. Trimming stripped 0 bases from V and 0 bases from J, with 9 bases between. In nucleotides, the CDR3 is TGTGCCAGCAGTTTATCAGGGTTACCCTCTGGGGCCAACGTCCTGACTTTC. It specifies CASSLSGLPSGANVLTF.

This chain links TRBV4-1 with TRBJ2-7; tentatively, D is TRBD1 (6 bases). CDR3 size: 14 residues. Germline CDR1 is MGHRA and CDR2 is YSYEKL. V was shortened by 3 bases and J by 3 bases, with 12 bases between the two germline ends. The CDR3 DNA sequence: TGCGCCAGCAGCCATCCCGGGACAAGCTACGAGCAGTACTTC. Its protein product is CASSHPGTSYEQYF.

This clone was seen a few times. One end of the junction varies from germline; a read error may be responsible. The gene calls are TRBV6-1 and TRBJ1-1; D is ambiguous. This CDR3 contains 12 residues. Germline V lookup: CDR1 MNHNS, CDR2 SASEGT. The CDR3 nucleotides read TGTGCCAACAGTTATGACACCTCTGAAGCTTTCTTT. As protein: CANSYDTSEAFF.

The rearrangement joins TRBV7-9 to TRBJ2-3; possible D gene TRBD2, 5 bases. This CDR3 spans 15 amino acids. CDR1 is SEHNR and CDR2 is FQNEAQ in the germline V gene (reference sequence). V lost 0 bases and J 2 bases, leaving 9 bases between the germline ends. CDR3 sequence (DNA): TGTGCCAGCAGCTTAGCGGGGAGATTCACAGATACGCAGTATTTT. Translated, it gives CASSLAGRFTDTQYF.

This clone has only one observation. This sequence joins TRBV28 and TRBJ1-4, with TRBD1 matching 7 bases. The V gene end was trimmed by 0 bases and the J gene end by 4 bases; junction bases not matched to a gene: 2. The germline V gene has CDR1 MDHEN and CDR2 SYDVKM. The CDR3 is made up of 15 amino acids. Written as DNA, the CDR3 is TGTGCCAGCAGTTTATGGACAGGGAATAATGAAAAACTGTTTTTT. Translated: CASSLWTGNNEKLFF.

The V call is TRBV29-1, the J call TRBJ2-5; D uncertain. The CDR3 is 13 residues long. Germline V lookup: CDR1 SQVTM, CDR2 ANQGSEA. Deletions cut 1 base from V and 2 bases from J, with 8 bases between. The CDR3: CSVEGNLQETQYF. For the CDR3, the DNA is TGCAGCGTTGAAGGCAATTTACAAGAGACCCAGTACTTC.

J is TRBJ1-2 and V is TRBV5-1, with D possibly TRBD1 on 6 matching bases. V lost 0 bases, J lost 0 bases, and 15 bases lay in between. CDR3 size: 17 residues. The germline CDR1 and CDR2 sequences are SGHRS and YFSETQ. CDR3 bases: TGCGCCAGCAGCTTGGCCGGGACACAGGGTTCTAACTATGGCTACACCTTC. Its translation is CASSLAGTQGSNYGYTF.

The V call is TRBV7-6, the J call TRBJ1-5; no reliable D call. Trimming pared 1 base from V and 2 bases from J, leaving 12 bases between. The germline gives CDR1 SGHVS, CDR2 FNYEAQ. CDR3 size: 16 residues. For the CDR3, the DNA is TGTGCCAGCAGCTTAGAGAGGGCGGGTGGCAATCAGCCCCAGCATTTT. This sequence encodes CASSLERAGGNQPQHF. The full variable domain, completed using reference TRBV7-6 and TRBJ1-5, is GAGVSQSPRYKVTKRGQDVALRCDPISGHVSLYWYRQALGQGPEFLTYFNYEAQQDKSGLPNDRFSAERPEGSISTLTIQRTEQRDSAMYRCASSLERAGGNQPQHFGDGTRLSIL.

The J gene is TRBJ1-4, the V gene TRBV7-2; no reliable D call. The V end lost 5 bases, the J end lost 8 bases, and 9 bases lay between the germline ends. The CDR3 consists of 12 residues. Looked up from germline, CDR1 is SGHTA and CDR2 is FQGNSA. CDR3 region: CASSRAGEKLFF. In DNA, the CDR3 is TGTGCCAGCAGCAGGGCGGGAGAAAAACTGTTTTTT.

This sequence joins TRBV18 and TRBJ2-7, with a possible D match to TRBD2 (6 bases). The CDR3 is 15 amino acids. Germline-derived CDR1 and CDR2 are KGHSH and LQKENI. V was shortened by 0 bases and J by 4 bases, with 13 bases between the two germline ends. The CDR3 nucleotides are TGTGCCAGCTCACCACCCTCACGGGGGATTTACGAGCAGTACTTC. Protein: CASSPPSRGIYEQYF.

This clone was recorded once. The chain carries TRBV28 and TRBJ1-5; TRBD1 is a possible D gene (5 bases). CDR3 length: 15 residues. V dropped 3 bases and J dropped 4 bases, with 13 bases sitting between them. CDR1 and CDR2 from the germline V gene are MDHEN and SYDVKM. The DNA of the CDR3 is TGTGCCAGCAGTTTCCGGGGACTGACAAATCAGCCCCAGCATTTT. It translates to CASSFRGLTNQPQHF.